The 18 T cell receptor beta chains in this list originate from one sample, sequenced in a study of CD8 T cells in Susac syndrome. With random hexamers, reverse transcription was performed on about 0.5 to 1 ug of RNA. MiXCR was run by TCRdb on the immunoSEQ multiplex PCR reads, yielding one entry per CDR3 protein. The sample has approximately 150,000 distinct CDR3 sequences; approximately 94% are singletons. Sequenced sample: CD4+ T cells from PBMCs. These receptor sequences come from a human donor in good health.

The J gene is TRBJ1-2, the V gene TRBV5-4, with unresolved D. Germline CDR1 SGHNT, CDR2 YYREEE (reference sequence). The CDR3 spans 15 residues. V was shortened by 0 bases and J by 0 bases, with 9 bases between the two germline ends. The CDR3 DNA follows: TGTGCCAGCAGCTTGGGACCCACTTCTAACTATGGCTACACCTTC. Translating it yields CASSLGPTSNYGYTF.

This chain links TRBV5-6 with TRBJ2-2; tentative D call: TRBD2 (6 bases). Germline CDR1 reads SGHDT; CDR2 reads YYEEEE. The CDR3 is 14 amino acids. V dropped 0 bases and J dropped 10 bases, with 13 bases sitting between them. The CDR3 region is CASSLVLARSELFF. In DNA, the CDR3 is TGTGCCAGCAGCTTGGTCCTAGCGCGCTCGGAGCTGTTTTTT.

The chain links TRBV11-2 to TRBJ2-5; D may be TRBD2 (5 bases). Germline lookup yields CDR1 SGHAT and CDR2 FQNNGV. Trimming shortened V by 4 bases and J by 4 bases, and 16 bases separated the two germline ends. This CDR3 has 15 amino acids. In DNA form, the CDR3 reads TGTGCCAGCAGCTCCGGGCCCACGCGGGCAGAGACCCAGTACTTC. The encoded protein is CASSSGPTRAETQYF.

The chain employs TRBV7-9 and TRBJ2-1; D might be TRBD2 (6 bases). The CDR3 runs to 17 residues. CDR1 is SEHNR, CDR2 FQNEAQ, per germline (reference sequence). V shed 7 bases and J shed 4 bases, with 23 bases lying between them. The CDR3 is CASNGRDESGRYNEQFF. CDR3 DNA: TGTGCCAGCAACGGGCGGGACGAATCGGGCCGATACAATGAGCAGTTCTTC.

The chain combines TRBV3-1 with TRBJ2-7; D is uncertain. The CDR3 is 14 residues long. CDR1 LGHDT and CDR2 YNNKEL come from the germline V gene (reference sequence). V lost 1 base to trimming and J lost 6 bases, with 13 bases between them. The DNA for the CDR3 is TGTGCCAGCAGCCAAGTTGCAGTTCATCGCGAGCAGTACTTC. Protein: CASSQVAVHREQYF.

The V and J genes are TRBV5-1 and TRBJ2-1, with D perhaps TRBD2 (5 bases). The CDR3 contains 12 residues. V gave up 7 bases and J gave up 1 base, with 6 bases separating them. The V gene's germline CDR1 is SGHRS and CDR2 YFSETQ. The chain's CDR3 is CASEGSYNEQFF. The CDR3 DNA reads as TGCGCCAGCGAGGGATCCTACAATGAGCAGTTCTTC.

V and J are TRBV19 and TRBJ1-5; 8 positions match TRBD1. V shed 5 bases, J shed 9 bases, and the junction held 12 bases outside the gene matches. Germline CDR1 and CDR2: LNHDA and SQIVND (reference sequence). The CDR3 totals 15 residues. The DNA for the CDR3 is TGTGCCAGTAGTTCCCGGGACAGGAGTCATCTGCCCCAGCATTTT. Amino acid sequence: CASSSRDRSHLPQHF.

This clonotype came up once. CDR3 region: CASSLVGNEKLFF. The CDR3 nucleotides are TGCGCCAGCAGCTTGGTCGGGAATGAAAAACTGTTTTTT. The chain links TRBV5-1 to TRBJ1-4; D call uncertain. Germline V gene sequence: CDR1 SGHRS, CDR2 YFSETQ. The CDR3 length is 13 residues. V shed 0 bases and J shed 5 bases, with 5 bases lying between them.

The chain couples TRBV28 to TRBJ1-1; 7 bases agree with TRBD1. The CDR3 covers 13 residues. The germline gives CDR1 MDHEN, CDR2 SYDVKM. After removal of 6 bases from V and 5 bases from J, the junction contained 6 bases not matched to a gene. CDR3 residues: CASSRQGETEAFF. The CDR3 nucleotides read TGTGCCAGCAGCCGACAGGGAGAAACTGAAGCTTTCTTT. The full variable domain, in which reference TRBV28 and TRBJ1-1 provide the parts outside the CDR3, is DVKVTQSSRYLVKRTGEKVFLECVQDMDHENMFWYRQDPGLGLRLIYFSYDVKMKEKGDIPEGYSVSREKKERFSLILESASTNQTSMYLCASSRQGETEAFFGQGTRLTVV.

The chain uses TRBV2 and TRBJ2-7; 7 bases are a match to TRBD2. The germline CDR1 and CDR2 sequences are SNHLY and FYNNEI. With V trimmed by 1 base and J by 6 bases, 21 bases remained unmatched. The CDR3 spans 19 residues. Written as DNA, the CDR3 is TGTGCCAGCAGTGAAGGTAGTGGGGCGGGAGTGTGGGAGTCCCGCGAGCAGTACTTC. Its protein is CASSEGSGAGVWESREQYF. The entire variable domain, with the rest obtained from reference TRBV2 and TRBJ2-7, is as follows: EPEVTQTPSHQVTQMGQEVILRCVPISNHLYFYWYRQILGQKVEFLVSFYNNEISEKSEIFDDQFSVERPDGSNFTLKIRSTKLEDSAMYFCASSEGSGAGVWESREQYFGPGTRLTVT.

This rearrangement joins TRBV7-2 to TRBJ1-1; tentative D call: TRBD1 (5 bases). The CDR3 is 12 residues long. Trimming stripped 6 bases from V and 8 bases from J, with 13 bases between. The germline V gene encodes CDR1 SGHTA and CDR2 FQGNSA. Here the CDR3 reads CASRQYWTEAFF. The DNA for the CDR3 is TGTGCCAGCAGGCAATATTGGACAGAAGCTTTCTTT.

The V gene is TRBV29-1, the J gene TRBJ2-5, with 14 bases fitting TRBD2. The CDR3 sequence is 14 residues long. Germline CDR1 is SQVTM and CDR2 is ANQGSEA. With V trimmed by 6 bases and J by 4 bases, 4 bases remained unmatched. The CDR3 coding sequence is TGCAGCGTCGTGACTAGCGGGAGGGGAGAGACCCAGTACTTC. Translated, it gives CSVVTSGRGETQYF.

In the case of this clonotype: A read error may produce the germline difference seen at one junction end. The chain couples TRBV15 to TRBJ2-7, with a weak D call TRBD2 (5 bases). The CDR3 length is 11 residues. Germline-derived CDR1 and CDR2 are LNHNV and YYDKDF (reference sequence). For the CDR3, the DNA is TGTGCCACCAACAGAGGGTACGAGCAGTACTTC. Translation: CATNRGYEQYF.

Here the CDR3 reads CATSDPSGSGDTQYF. In DNA, the CDR3 is TGTGCCACCAGTGACCCTAGCGGGAGTGGAGATACGCAGTATTTT. This chain connects TRBV24-1 to TRBJ2-3; 10 bases are a match to TRBD2. Germline CDR1 KGHDR, CDR2 SFDVKD. V lost 4 bases, J lost 5 bases, and 5 bases stayed unmatched. This CDR3 is built from 15 residues.

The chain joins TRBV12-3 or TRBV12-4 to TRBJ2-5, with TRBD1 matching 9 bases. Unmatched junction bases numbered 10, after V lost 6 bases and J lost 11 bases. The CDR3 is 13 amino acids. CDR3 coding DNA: TGTGCCAGCAGCGTTCTGGGACAGGGAGCACAGTACTTC. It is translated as CASSVLGQGAQYF.

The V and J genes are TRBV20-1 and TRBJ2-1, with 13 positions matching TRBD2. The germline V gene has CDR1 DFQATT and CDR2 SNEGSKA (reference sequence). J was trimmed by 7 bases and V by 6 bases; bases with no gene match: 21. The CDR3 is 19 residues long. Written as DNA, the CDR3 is TGCAGTGCCACAAGAGATAGTGGGCCGGGACTAGCGGGACGGAATGAGCAGTTCTTC. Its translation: CSATRDSGPGLAGRNEQFF.

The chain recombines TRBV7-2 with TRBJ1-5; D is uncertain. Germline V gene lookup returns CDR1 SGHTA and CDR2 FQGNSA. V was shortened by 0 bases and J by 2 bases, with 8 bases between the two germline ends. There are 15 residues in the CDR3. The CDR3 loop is CASSLAPSGNQPQHF. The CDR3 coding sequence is TGTGCCAGCAGCTTAGCGCCGAGCGGCAATCAGCCCCAGCATTTT.

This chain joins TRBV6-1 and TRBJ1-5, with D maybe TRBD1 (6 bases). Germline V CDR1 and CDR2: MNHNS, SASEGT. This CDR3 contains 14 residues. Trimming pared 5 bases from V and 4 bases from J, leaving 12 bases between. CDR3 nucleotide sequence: TGTGCCAGCAGTACAGGGTCCTTAAATCAGCCCCAGCATTTT. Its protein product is CASSTGSLNQPQHF.